The next 24 T cell receptor beta chains were all read from a single sample in a study of blood T cell repertoires in COVID-19. Repertoires were generated with immunoSEQ multiplex PCR, while TCRdb's copy carries only in-frame clones and drops some. The sample contains 55,000 to 70,000 clones, 70% to 90% of which appear only once. Sample: peripheral blood. The receptors shown here come from a woman in her forties or fifties with COVID-19, enrolled during active disease.

V gene TRBV30 combines with J gene TRBJ2-5; 13 bases are shared with TRBD2. The CDR3 covers 15 residues. Unmatched junction bases numbered 4, after V lost 2 bases and J lost 4 bases. Germline assignment: CDR1 GTSNPN and CDR2 SVGIG (reference sequence). The CDR3 DNA reads TGTGCCTGGAGTCCTAGACTAGCGGGAGGAGAGACCCAGTACTTC. Translation gives CAWSPRLAGGETQYF.

V gene TRBV10-2 combines with J gene TRBJ1-2, with a possible D match to TRBD1 (6 bases). Germline V CDR1 and CDR2: WSHSY, SAAADI. Trimming removed 4 bases from V and 2 bases from J, with 8 bases in between. The CDR3 is 13 amino acids. The CDR3 DNA reads TGCGCCAGCAGTGTTGGGACAAACTATGGCTACACCTTC. Its translation: CASSVGTNYGYTF.

This clone was seen a few times. The chain is built from TRBV30 and TRBJ1-5; a weak D match, TRBD1 (6 bases). The V end lost 2 bases, the J end lost 9 bases, and 11 bases lay between the germline ends. The CDR3 totals 12 residues. Germline values: CDR1 GTSNPN, CDR2 SVGIG (reference sequence). The CDR3 DNA reads as TGTGCCTGGAGTAAGGGGGTTGGGCCCCAGCATTTT. Protein product: CAWSKGVGPQHF.

J is TRBJ2-1 and V is TRBV27; 8 bases are a match to TRBD2. The CDR3 runs to 17 residues. Trimming at V came to 6 bases and at J to 9 bases, leaving 19 bases not matched to a gene. Looked up from germline, CDR1 is MNHEY and CDR2 is SMNVEV (reference sequence). CDR3 residues: CASRPRGGGGRSGEQFF. The CDR3 nucleotides read TGTGCCAGCAGACCCCGGGGTGGGGGCGGGAGGAGTGGTGAGCAGTTCTTC.

This rearrangement joins TRBV6-5 to TRBJ2-1; TRBD2 matches at 10 bases. The CDR3 sequence is 16 residues long. The V gene's germline CDR1 is MNHEY and CDR2 SVGAGI. V lost 3 bases and J lost 4; bases outside the gene matches: 6. The chain's CDR3 is CASSYNRGLAYNEQFF. Here the CDR3 DNA reads TGTGCCAGCAGTTATAATCGGGGACTAGCGTACAATGAGCAGTTCTTC.

The V gene is TRBV3-1 (or the pseudogene TRBV3-2), the J gene TRBJ2-1; the match to TRBD1 covers 9 bases. Germline CDR1 reads LGHDT; CDR2 reads YNNKEL (reference sequence). The CDR3 runs to 12 residues. J was trimmed by 10 bases and V by 6 bases; bases with no gene match: 4. The CDR3 spells CASRRTGDEQFF. In DNA form, the CDR3 reads TGTGCCAGCAGGAGGACAGGGGACGAGCAGTTCTTC.

The rearrangement uses TRBV5-5 and TRBJ1-4, with unresolved D. Germline lookup yields CDR1 SGHKS and CDR2 YYEKEE (reference sequence). The CDR3 runs 14 residues. V was clipped by 1 base and J by 8 bases, with 12 bases between them. CDR3 in amino acids: CASSLRLWEEKLFF. The CDR3 DNA is TGTGCCAGCAGCTTGAGACTATGGGAAGAAAAACTGTTTTTT. The full variable domain, with the rest looked up from reference TRBV5-5 and TRBJ1-4, is DAGVTQSPTHLIKTRGQQVTLRCSPISGHKSVSWYQQVLGQGPQFIFQYYEKEERGRGNFPDRFSARQFPNYSSELNVNALLLGDSALYLCASSLRLWEEKLFFGSGTQLSVL.

J is TRBJ2-1 and V is TRBV7-2; 9 bases agree with TRBD2. V lost 1 base to trimming and J lost 8 bases; unmatched junction nucleotides: 9. There are 16 residues in the CDR3. Germline assignment: CDR1 SGHTA and CDR2 FQGNSA. Written as DNA, the CDR3 is TGTGCCAGCAGCTTAGTTAGGGCTAGCGGGAACGATGAGCAGTTCTTC. The encoded protein is CASSLVRASGNDEQFF.

V and J are TRBV21-1 and TRBJ2-3; the D call of TRBD2 is as the table states it, not checked on the DNA. TRBV21-1 counts as a pseudogene. The CDR3 runs 16 residues. The CDR3 DNA reads TGTGCCAGCAGCAAACGTGGTAGGGCGGGGTCGGATACGCAGTATTTT. Residues: CASSKRGRAGSDTQYF.

The chain couples TRBV3-1 (or the pseudogene TRBV3-2) to TRBJ2-1; TRBD2 matches 10 bases. Germline values: CDR1 LGHDT, CDR2 YNNKEL (reference sequence). This CDR3 contains 14 residues. The ends lost 4 bases at V and 10 bases at J; junction bases unmatched: 7. The DNA of the CDR3 is TGTGCCAGCAGCCGACTAGCGGGCCCAGGGGAGCAGTTCTTC. Its translation is CASSRLAGPGEQFF.

This clone was seen once. This chain connects TRBV19 to TRBJ2-2, with TRBD1 matching 7 bases. Germline V lookup: CDR1 LNHDA, CDR2 SQIVND (reference sequence). V shed 9 bases, J shed 2 bases, and the junction held 6 bases outside the gene matches. This CDR3 has 14 residues. CDR3 DNA: TGTGCCAGCTGGACAGGCGGAAACACCGGGGAGCTGTTTTTT. This gives the protein CASWTGGNTGELFF.

This chain uses TRBV2 with TRBJ2-4; D gene uncertain. Germline V CDR1 and CDR2: SNHLY, FYNNEI. Between the trimmed V and J ends, which lost 6 bases and 1 base, there was a span of 10 bases. The CDR3 is 14 amino acids. CDR3 loop: CASREIVAKNIQYF. The CDR3 DNA reads TGTGCCAGCAGGGAGATCGTGGCCAAAAACATTCAGTACTTC.

The J gene is TRBJ2-5, the V gene TRBV6-2 or TRBV6-3, with 8 positions matching TRBD2. The CDR3 has 17 amino acids. CDR1 MNHEY and CDR2 SVGEGT come from the germline V gene. Trimming removed 5 bases from V and 1 base from J; junction bases left unmatched: 12. This chain's CDR3 is CASSTRSVTSGQETQYF. The CDR3 DNA sequence: TGTGCCAGCAGTACAAGATCAGTCACTAGCGGCCAAGAGACCCAGTACTTC.

The chain combines TRBV15 with TRBJ2-1, with D possibly matching TRBD2 (5 bases). Looked up from germline, CDR1 is LNHNV and CDR2 is YYDKDF (reference sequence). CDR3 length: 20 residues. V was trimmed by 0 bases and J by 2 bases, leaving 23 bases between them. The CDR3 nucleotides read TGTGCCACCAGCAGAGATTCCCCTCACTCCGGGATGCGGACCTACAATGAGCAGTTCTTC. Amino acid sequence: CATSRDSPHSGMRTYNEQFF.

The chain uses TRBV7-3 and TRBJ2-3; a possible D gene is TRBD2 (6 bases). V was trimmed by 1 base and J by 3 bases, leaving 17 bases between them. Germline CDR1 reads SGHTA; CDR2 reads FQGTGA. CDR3 size: 17 residues. CDR3 amino acids: CASSLNPGLPGTDTQYF. In nucleotides, the CDR3 is TGTGCCAGCAGCTTAAACCCCGGACTACCAGGGACAGATACGCAGTATTTT.

The count of this clone is one. The V gene is TRBV5-1, the J gene TRBJ1-3; 8 bases are a match to TRBD1. The CDR3 length is 16 residues. With V trimmed by 4 bases and J by 2 bases, 8 bases remained unmatched. Germline V gene lookup returns CDR1 SGHRS and CDR2 YFSETQ. Written as DNA, the CDR3 is TGCGCCAGCAGCCCGGGAGTACAGGGGGCTGGAAACACCATATATTTT. Translating it yields CASSPGVQGAGNTIYF. The full variable domain, its missing parts supplied by reference TRBV5-1 and TRBJ1-3, is KAGVTQTPRYLIKTRGQQVTLSCSPISGHRSVSWYQQTPGQGLQFLFEYFSETQRNKGNFPGRFSGRQFSNSRSEMNVSTLELGDSALYLCASSPGVQGAGNTIYFGEGSWLTVV.

V usage is TRBV25-1 and J usage is TRBJ1-6; unclear D gene. Per germline, CDR1 MGHDK and CDR2 SYGVNS. V was shortened by 4 bases and J by 9 bases, with 13 bases between the two germline ends. The CDR3 consists of 14 residues. In DNA, the CDR3 is TGTGCCAGCAGTGTGACGGGAGAAAGTTCACCCCTCCACTTT. Residues: CASSVTGESSPLHF.

The rearrangement uses TRBV9 and TRBJ1-2; 8 bases align to TRBD1. Germline CDR1 SGDLS, CDR2 YYNGEE. This CDR3 comprises 19 residues. V lost 0 bases, J lost 4 bases, and 17 bases stayed unmatched. CDR3 sequence (DNA): TGTGCCAGCAGCGTAGGCCCGGCGGACAGGGATAGGAGGTTCTATGGCTACACCTTC. Its protein is CASSVGPADRDRRFYGYTF.

V gene TRBV6-1 combines with J gene TRBJ1-5; D remains ambiguous. The CDR3 has 15 amino acids. In germline, CDR1 is MNHNS, CDR2 SASEGT. Trimming stripped 0 bases from V and 15 bases from J, with 21 bases between. The CDR3 spells CASSEATGGLYLGHF. CDR3 in DNA: TGTGCCAGCAGTGAAGCTACGGGCGGACTCTACCTGGGGCATTTT.

As regards this clone: A junction boundary mismatches the germline segment, possibly from a read error. V is TRBV28 and J is TRBJ2-7; D may be TRBD1 (6 bases). Germline lookup yields CDR1 MDHEN and CDR2 SYDVKM. The CDR3 sequence is 13 residues long. CDR3 coding DNA: TGTGCCAGCAGTTCCCTCGCCGGGACACTAAGGCACTTC. It codes for CASSSLAGTLRHF.

This clone was detected once. The chain joins TRBV7-9 to TRBJ1-1; D gene uncertain. V lost 2 bases and J 3 bases, leaving 13 bases between the germline ends. CDR3 length: 15 residues. Per the germline V gene, CDR1 is SEHNR and CDR2 is FQNEAQ (reference sequence). CDR3 DNA: TGTGCCAGCAGCTTACGATCCAGTCTAGACACTGAAGCTTTCTTT. Encoded protein: CASSLRSSLDTEAFF.

The chain carries TRBV5-4 and TRBJ1-2; 10 positions agree with TRBD1. This CDR3 is built from 14 residues. Germline CDR1 and CDR2: SGHNT and YYREEE (reference sequence). Unmatched junction bases numbered 4, after V lost 4 bases and J lost 4 bases. The CDR3 sequence: CASSGGQGFYGYTF. As DNA, the CDR3 is TGTGCCAGCAGCGGGGGACAGGGGTTCTATGGCTACACCTTC.

The chain is built from TRBV14 and TRBJ2-5; 11 nucleotides match TRBD2. Trimming at V came to 4 bases and at J to 1 base, leaving 2 bases not matched to a gene. The CDR3 is 15 residues long. Germline CDR1 reads SGHDN; CDR2 reads FVKESK. The CDR3 reads CASSPGLAVQETQYF. The CDR3 nucleotides are TGTGCCAGCAGCCCGGGACTAGCGGTCCAAGAGACCCAGTACTTC.

In DNA form, the CDR3 reads TGCAGTGCTAGTCGGGATTATACTGAAGCTTTCTTT. The encoded protein is CSASRDYTEAFF. The gene calls are TRBV20-1 and TRBJ1-1, with D hard to call. Trimming stripped 3 bases from V and 5 bases from J, with 10 bases between. The CDR3 has 12 residues. Germline V gene sequence: CDR1 DFQATT, CDR2 SNEGSKA (reference sequence).